This T cell receptor beta chain was found in a study of cytomegalovirus exposure and HLA in healthy donors. Whole-study findings and limits: What a later analysis reportedly showed was that an Asian-associated ancestry cluster had fewer N-insertions than the approximately 670-donor mean. By HLA locus, TCR association rates varied in a later analysis, with DRB1 showing the most and HLA-C the fewest.

Unrecorded immune exposures were likely, despite nominal health at sampling. Primers for the PCR totalled 60 Vbeta and 13 Jbeta. In the original workflow: Approximately 12 million of tens of millions of unique TCR beta chains were shared, per a later count. Generated by immunoSEQ multiplex PCR, the TCRdb table keeps only in-frame clones and is missing some. V, J and clone size derive from that table, while D and trimming were established from the DNA sequence. This sample has about 120,000 clones, with roughly 80% found just once. Comments on this clone: Its antigen is as yet unknown.

The trim removed 6 bases at V and 1 base at J, leaving 8 bases unmatched. Germline V lookup: CDR1 KGHSH, CDR2 LQKENI. This CDR3 is 15 amino acids long. Source material: PBMCs. The chain employs TRBV18 and TRBJ1-1; the match to TRBD1 covers 7 bases. The source is a woman aged 40 to 50 in good health and CMV-seropositive. This CDR3 reads CASSTGQVPNTEAFF. CDR3 nucleotides: TGTGCCAGCTCGACAGGACAGGTCCCGAACACTGAAGCTTTCTTT.